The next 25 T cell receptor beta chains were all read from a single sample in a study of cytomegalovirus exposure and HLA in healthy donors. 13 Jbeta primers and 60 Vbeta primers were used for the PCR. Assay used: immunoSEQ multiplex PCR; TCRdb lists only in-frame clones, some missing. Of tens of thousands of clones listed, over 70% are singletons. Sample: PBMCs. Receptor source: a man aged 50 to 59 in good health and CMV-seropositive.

CDR3 coding DNA: TGCGCCAGCAGCTTACTGACCGGACAGGGTGAGACCCAGTACTTC. It yields the protein CASSLLTGQGETQYF. V and J are TRBV5-1 and TRBJ2-5; 8 nucleotides align to TRBD1. Per the germline V gene, CDR1 is SGHRS and CDR2 is YFSETQ. This CDR3 has 15 residues. The trim removed 2 bases at V and 5 bases at J, leaving 8 bases unmatched. Full variable domain (rest looked up from reference TRBV5-1 and TRBJ2-5): KAGVTQTPRYLIKTRGQQVTLSCSPISGHRSVSWYQQTPGQGLQFLFEYFSETQRNKGNFPGRFSGRQFSNSRSEMNVSTLELGDSALYLCASSLLTGQGETQYFGPGTRLLVL.

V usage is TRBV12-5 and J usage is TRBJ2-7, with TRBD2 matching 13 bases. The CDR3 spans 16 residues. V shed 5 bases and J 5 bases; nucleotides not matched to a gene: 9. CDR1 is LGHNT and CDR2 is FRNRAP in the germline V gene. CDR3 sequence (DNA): TGTGCTAGTGGTCTACACGGACTAGCGGGGGTCCACGAGCAGTACTTC. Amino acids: CASGLHGLAGVHEQYF.

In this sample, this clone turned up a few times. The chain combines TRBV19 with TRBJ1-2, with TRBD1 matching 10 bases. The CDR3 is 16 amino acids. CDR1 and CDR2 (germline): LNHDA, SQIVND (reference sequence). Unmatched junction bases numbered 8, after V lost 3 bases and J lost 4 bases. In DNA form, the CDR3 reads TGTGCCAGTAGTATGCATCCGGGACAGGGGACCTATGGCTACACCTTC. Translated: CASSMHPGQGTYGYTF.

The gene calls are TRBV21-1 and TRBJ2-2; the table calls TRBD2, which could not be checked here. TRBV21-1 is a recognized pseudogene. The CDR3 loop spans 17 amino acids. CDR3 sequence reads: CASNKKRTSGATGELFF. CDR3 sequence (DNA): TGTGCCAGCAACAAAAAACGGACTAGCGGGGCCACCGGGGAGCTGTTTTTT.

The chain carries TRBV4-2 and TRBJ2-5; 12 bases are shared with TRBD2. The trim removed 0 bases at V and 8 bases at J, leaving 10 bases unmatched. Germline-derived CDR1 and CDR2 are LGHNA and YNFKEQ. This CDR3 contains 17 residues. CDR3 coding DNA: TGTGCCAGCAGCCAAGAGGGGCTAGCGGGAGGGCGTGGTACCCAGTACTTC. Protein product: CASSQEGLAGGRGTQYF.

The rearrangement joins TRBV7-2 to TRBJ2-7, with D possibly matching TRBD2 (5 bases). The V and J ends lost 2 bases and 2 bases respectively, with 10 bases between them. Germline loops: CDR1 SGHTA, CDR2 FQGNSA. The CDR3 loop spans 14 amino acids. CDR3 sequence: CASSLPGGAYEQYF. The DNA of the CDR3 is TGTGCCAGCAGCTTACCTGGAGGCGCCTACGAGCAGTACTTC. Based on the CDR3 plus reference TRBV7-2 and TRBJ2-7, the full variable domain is GAGVSQSPSNKVTEKGKDVELRCDPISGHTALYWYRQSLGQGLEFLIYFQGNSAPDKSGLPSDRFSAERTGGSVSTLTIQRTQQEDSAVYLCASSLPGGAYEQYFGPGTRLTVT.

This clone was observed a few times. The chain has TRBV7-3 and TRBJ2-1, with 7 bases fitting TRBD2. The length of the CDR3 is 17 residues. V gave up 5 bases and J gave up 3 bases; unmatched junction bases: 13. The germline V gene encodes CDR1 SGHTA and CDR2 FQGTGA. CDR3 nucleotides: TGTGCCAGCAGCCACTGGGGTCCGGGACTACACTACAATGAGCAGTTCTTC. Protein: CASSHWGPGLHYNEQFF.

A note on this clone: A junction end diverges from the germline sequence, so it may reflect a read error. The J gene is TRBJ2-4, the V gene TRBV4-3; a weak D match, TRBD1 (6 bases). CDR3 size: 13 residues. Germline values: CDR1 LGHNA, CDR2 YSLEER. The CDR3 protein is CASSQTGLNSQYF. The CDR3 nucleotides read TGCGCCAGCAGCCAAACAGGGTTAAACAGTCAGTACTTC.

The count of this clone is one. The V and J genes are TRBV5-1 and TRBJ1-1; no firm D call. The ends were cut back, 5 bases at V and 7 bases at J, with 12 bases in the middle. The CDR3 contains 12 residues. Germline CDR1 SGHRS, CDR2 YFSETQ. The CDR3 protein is CASRPLTGEAFF. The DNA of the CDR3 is TGCGCCAGCAGACCTTTAACTGGTGAAGCTTTCTTT.

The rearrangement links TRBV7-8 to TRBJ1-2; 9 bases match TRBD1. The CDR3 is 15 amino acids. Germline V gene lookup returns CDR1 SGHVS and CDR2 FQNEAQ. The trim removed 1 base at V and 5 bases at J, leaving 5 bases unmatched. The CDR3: CASSLVGQGRYGYTF. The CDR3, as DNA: TGTGCCAGCAGCTTAGTGGGACAGGGAAGGTATGGCTACACCTTC.

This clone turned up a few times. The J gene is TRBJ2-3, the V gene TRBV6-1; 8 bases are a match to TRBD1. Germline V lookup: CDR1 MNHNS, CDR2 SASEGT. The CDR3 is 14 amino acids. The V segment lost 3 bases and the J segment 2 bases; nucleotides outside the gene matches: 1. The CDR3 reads CASSEDRDTDTQYF. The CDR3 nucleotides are TGTGCCAGCAGTGAGGACAGGGACACAGATACGCAGTATTTT.

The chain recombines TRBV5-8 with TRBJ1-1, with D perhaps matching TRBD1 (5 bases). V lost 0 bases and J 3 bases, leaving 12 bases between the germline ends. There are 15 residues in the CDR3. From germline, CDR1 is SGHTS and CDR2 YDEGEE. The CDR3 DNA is TGTGCCAGCAGCTTGGACGGGGGTTCGTACACTGAAGCTTTCTTT. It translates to CASSLDGGSYTEAFF. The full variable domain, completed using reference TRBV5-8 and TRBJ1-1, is EAGVTQSPTHLIKTRGQQATLRCSPISGHTSVYWYQQALGLGLQFLLWYDEGEERNRGNFPPRFSGRQFPNYSSELNVNALELEDSALYLCASSLDGGSYTEAFFGQGTRLTVV.

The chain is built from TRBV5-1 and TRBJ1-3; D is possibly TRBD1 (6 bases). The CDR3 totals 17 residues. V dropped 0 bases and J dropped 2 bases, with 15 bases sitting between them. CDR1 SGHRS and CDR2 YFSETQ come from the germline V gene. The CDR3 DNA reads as TGCGCCAGCAGCTTGGAGGTAACAGGGTTTGCTGGAAACACCATATATTTT. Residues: CASSLEVTGFAGNTIYF.

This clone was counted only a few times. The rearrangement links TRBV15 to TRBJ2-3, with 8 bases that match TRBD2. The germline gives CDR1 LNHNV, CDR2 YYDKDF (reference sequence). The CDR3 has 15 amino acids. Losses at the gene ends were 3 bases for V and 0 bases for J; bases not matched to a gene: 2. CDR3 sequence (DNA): TGTGCCACCAGCAGTAGCGGGATTAGCACAGATACGCAGTATTTT. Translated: CATSSSGISTDTQYF.

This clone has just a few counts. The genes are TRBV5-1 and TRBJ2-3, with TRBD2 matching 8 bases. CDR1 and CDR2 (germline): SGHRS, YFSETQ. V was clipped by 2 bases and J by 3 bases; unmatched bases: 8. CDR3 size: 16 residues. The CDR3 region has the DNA TGCGCCAGCAGCTTAACTGCTTTAGCGGGAACAGATACGCAGTATTTT. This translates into CASSLTALAGTDTQYF.

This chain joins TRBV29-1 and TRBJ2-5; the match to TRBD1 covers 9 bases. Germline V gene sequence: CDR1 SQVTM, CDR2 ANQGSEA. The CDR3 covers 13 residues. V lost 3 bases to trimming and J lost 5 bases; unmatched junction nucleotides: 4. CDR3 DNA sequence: TGCAGCGTTGATCCACAGGGGGCTGAGACCCAGTACTTC. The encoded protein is CSVDPQGAETQYF.

CDR3 in DNA: TGTGCCTGTCCGGGACAGGGGCAATTTGACCAGTACTTC. Residues: CACPGQGQFDQYF. The rearrangement uses TRBV30 and TRBJ2-5; 10 bases match TRBD1. The germline V gene encodes CDR1 GTSNPN and CDR2 SVGIG (reference sequence). V trimming: 6 bases; J trimming: 10 bases; junction bases outside the gene matches: 11. The CDR3 is 13 amino acids.

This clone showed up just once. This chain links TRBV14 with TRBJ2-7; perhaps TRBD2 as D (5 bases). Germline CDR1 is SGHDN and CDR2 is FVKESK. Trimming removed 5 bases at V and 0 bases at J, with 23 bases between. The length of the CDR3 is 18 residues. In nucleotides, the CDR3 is TGTGCCAGCAGCTCAGCTCCGGGCCAGCGGTCGGGCTCCTACGAGCAGTACTTC. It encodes CASSSAPGQRSGSYEQYF.

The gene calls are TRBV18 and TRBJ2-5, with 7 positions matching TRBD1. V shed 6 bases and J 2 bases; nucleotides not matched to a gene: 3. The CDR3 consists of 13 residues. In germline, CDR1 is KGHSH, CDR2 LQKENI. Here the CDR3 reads CASSTGQQETQYF. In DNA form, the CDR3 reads TGTGCCAGCTCTACGGGACAGCAAGAGACCCAGTACTTC.

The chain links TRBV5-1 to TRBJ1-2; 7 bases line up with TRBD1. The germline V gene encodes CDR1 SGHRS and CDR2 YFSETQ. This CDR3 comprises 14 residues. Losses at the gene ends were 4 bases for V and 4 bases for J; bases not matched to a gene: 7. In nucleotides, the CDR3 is TGCGCCAGCAGCCTCGGACAGGAGACCTATGGCTACACCTTC. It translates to CASSLGQETYGYTF.

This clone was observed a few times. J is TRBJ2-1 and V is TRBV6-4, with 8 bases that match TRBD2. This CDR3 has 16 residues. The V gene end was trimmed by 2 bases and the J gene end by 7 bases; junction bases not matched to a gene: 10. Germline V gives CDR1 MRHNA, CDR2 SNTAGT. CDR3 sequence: CASSDPAGASRNEQFF. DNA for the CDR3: TGTGCCAGCAGTGACCCAGCGGGAGCCAGCCGGAATGAGCAGTTCTTC.

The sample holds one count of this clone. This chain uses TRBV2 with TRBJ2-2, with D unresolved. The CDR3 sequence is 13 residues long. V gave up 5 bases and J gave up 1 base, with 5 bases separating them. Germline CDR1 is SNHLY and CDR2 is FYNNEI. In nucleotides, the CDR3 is TGTGCCAGCAGTTTACAGAACACCGGGGAGCTGTTTTTT. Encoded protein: CASSLQNTGELFF.

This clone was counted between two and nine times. CDR3 sequence reads: CASSLRAGAVTDTQYF. The CDR3 bases are TGTGCCAGCAGCTTAAGGGCGGGAGCGGTCACAGATACGCAGTATTTT. This rearrangement joins TRBV7-3 to TRBJ2-3, with 7 bases fitting TRBD2. The V segment lost 1 base and the J segment 2 bases; nucleotides outside the gene matches: 6. CDR3 length equals 16 residues. Germline lookup yields CDR1 SGHTA and CDR2 FQGTGA.

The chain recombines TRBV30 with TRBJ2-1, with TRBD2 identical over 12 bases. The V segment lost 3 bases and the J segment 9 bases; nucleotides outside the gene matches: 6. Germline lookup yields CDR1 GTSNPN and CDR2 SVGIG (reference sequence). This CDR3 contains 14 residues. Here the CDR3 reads CAWRLAGGPREQFF. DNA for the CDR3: TGTGCCTGGAGGCTAGCGGGAGGGCCTCGTGAGCAGTTCTTC. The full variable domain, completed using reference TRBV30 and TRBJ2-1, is SQTIHQWPATLVQPVGSPLSLECTVEGTSNPNLYWYRQAAGRGLQLLFYSVGIGQISSEVPQNLSASRPQDRQFILSSKKLLLSDSGFYLCAWRLAGGPREQFFGPGTRLTVL.

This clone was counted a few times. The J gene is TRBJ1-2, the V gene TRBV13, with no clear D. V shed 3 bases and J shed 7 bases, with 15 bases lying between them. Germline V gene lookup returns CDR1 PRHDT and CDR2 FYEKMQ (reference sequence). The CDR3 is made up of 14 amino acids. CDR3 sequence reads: CASSFFERPRGYTF. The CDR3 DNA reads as TGTGCCAGCAGCTTTTTCGAGCGACCGCGTGGCTACACCTTC.